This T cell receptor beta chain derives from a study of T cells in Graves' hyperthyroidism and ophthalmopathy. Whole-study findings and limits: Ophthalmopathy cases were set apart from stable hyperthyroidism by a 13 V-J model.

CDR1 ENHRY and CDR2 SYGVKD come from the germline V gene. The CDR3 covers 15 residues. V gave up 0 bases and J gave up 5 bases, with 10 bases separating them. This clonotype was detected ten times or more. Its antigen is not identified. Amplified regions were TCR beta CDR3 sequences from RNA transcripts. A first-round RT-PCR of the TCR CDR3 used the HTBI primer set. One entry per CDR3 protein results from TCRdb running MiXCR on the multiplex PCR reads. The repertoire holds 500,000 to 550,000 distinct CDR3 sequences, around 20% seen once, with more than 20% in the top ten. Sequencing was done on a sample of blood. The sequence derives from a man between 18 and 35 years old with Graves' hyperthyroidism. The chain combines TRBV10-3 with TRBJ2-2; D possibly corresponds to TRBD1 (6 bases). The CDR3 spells CAISESGTTTGELFF. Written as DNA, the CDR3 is TGTGCCATCAGTGAGTCAGGGACAACGACCGGGGAGCTGTTTTTT.